A selection of T cell receptor beta chains follows, all from one sample in a study of early T cells in non-severe SARS-CoV-2 infection. Using its own MiXCR run on the 5' RACE reads, TCRdb lists one record per CDR3 protein. The table includes tens of thousands of distinct CDR3 sequences, around 20% detected once. Sequenced here: whole blood, sampled at baseline. All receptors come from an adult who was a healthcare worker with PCR-confirmed SARS-CoV-2 infection or an uninfected control (not recorded which). CDR3s include the opening cysteine and the closing phenylalanine or tryptophan. D genes are given only for firm matches. Clone size is stated in some rows and not others, as once, few, many or a class when expanded.

j_call	v_call	clone_size	d_call	cdr3_aa	cdr3_nt
TRBJ2-3	TRBV5-4	few	-	CASSLVERRTDTQYF	TGTGCCAGCAGCTTGGTAGAGCGGAGGACAGATACGCAGTATTTT
TRBJ2-5	TRBV29-1	medium-sized	-	CSVALTGPQETQYF	TGCAGCGTCGCCCTGACAGGTCCCCAAGAGACCCAGTACTTC
TRBJ2-7	TRBV6-5	many	TRBD2	CASRTIAGVSSEQYF	TGTGCCAGCAGGACAATAGCGGGAGTGTCAAGCGAGCAGTACTTC
TRBJ1-6	TRBV10-3	-	-	CAISEVASPLHF	TGTGCCATCAGTGAGGTGGCTTCACCCCTCCACTTT
TRBJ2-1	TRBV4-1	many	TRBD2	CASSQRLAGGPVFF	TGCGCCAGCAGCCAAAGACTAGCGGGAGGGCCGGTATTCTTC
TRBJ2-7	TRBV28	-	-	CASSFPYSDSSSYEQYF	TGTGCCAGCAGTTTCCCTTATTCCGACAGCAGCTCCTACGAGCAGTACTTC
TRBJ2-6	TRBV18	few	-	CASSPGGAGANVLIF	TGTGCCAGCTCACCGGGGGGAGCTGGGGCCAACGTCCTGATTTTC
TRBJ2-4	TRBV10-1	many	-	CASRESGKNIQYF	TGCGCCAGTCGGGAGAGTGGGAAAAACATTCAGTACTTC
TRBJ1-1	TRBV12-3/TRBV12-4	-	-	CASSPGLVNTEAFF	TGTGCCAGCAGTCCCGGACTGGTGAACACTGAAGCTTTCTTT
TRBJ2-6	TRBV5-1	few	-	CASSDYSSGANVLTF	TGCGCCAGCAGCGACTACAGCTCTGGGGCCAACGTCCTGACTTTC
TRBJ1-1	TRBV18	many	-	CASSPLGSGLMNTEAFF	TGTGCCAGCTCACCACTGGGTTCAGGGCTAATGAACACTGAAGCTTTCTTT
TRBJ1-1	TRBV6-1	few	TRBD1	CASRTGEGTEAFF	TGTGCCAGCAGAACAGGGGAGGGGACTGAAGCTTTCTTT
TRBJ1-3	TRBV4-1	-	-	CASSLGGISSGNTIYF	TGCGCCAGCAGCCTGGGGGGAATTAGCTCTGGAAACACCATATATTTT